One sample yielded the 19 T cell receptor beta chains listed below, sequenced in a study of cytomegalovirus exposure and HLA in healthy donors. Using immunoSEQ multiplex PCR, the repertoire was profiled, and TCRdb retains in-frame clones only, with some absent. The sample holds roughly 240,000 clones; more than 75% are singletons and the top ten take about 2.8%. The sequencing sample was made of PBMCs. These TCRs come from a man younger than 35 in good health and CMV-seronegative.

The J gene is TRBJ2-7, the V gene TRBV10-3; 14 bases are shared with TRBD2. The junction had 7 bases not matched to a gene; V was cut back by 5 bases and J by 1 base. The CDR3 totals 17 residues. Germline V gene sequence: CDR1 ENHRY, CDR2 SYGVKD. The CDR3 spells CAISRLAGGLRSYEQYF. The DNA of the CDR3 is TGTGCCATCAGTCGACTAGCGGGGGGGTTGAGATCCTACGAGCAGTACTTC.

The chain has TRBV29-1 and TRBJ2-1; D remains unclear. Germline assignment: CDR1 SQVTM and CDR2 ANQGSEA. The CDR3 totals 9 residues. Trimming left V 8 bases short and J 9 bases short, with 8 bases between. DNA for the CDR3: TGCAGCACATGGCCTGAGCAGTTCTTC. Protein sequence: CSTWPEQFF.

This chain links TRBV10-3 with TRBJ2-7, with 8 bases matching TRBD1. Germline V lookup: CDR1 ENHRY, CDR2 SYGVKD. With V trimmed by 10 bases and J by 1 base, 9 bases remained unmatched. The CDR3 is made up of 14 amino acids. In nucleotides, the CDR3 is TGTGCCACCGCCCCGGGACAGGTGTCCTACGAGCAGTACTTC. Its protein is CATAPGQVSYEQYF.

The V gene is TRBV10-2, the J gene TRBJ2-5, with a tentative D call TRBD2 (5 bases). V was shortened by 7 bases and J by 2 bases, with 11 bases between the two germline ends. The CDR3 totals 13 residues. Germline CDR1 reads WSHSY; CDR2 reads SAAADI. CDR3 region: CASTLREQETQYF. CDR3 DNA: TGCGCCAGCACGTTGAGGGAACAAGAGACCCAGTACTTC.

This clone showed up just once. The chain joins TRBV2 to TRBJ2-1, with D uncertain. Germline CDR1 SNHLY, CDR2 FYNNEI. This CDR3 spans 12 amino acids. V shed 6 bases and J shed 7 bases, with 10 bases lying between them. CDR3: CASRRVENEQFF. For the CDR3, the DNA is TGTGCCAGCAGGCGAGTGGAGAATGAGCAGTTCTTC.

In this sample, this clone turned up once. V and J are TRBV19 and TRBJ2-7; 9 bases fit TRBD1. Per germline, CDR1 LNHDA and CDR2 SQIVND (reference sequence). The ends lost 3 bases at V and 2 bases at J; junction bases unmatched: 8. This CDR3 spans 16 amino acids. This CDR3 is CASSIKTGGSPYEQYF. In DNA, the CDR3 is TGTGCCAGTAGTATCAAGACAGGGGGGAGCCCCTACGAGCAGTACTTC.

This clone was recorded once. This chain joins TRBV30 and TRBJ2-2; 9 nucleotides line up with TRBD1. The CDR3 consists of 13 residues. V shed 8 bases and J 3 bases; nucleotides not matched to a gene: 4. Germline values: CDR1 GTSNPN, CDR2 SVGIG (reference sequence). The CDR3 reads CAHRDRDTGELFF. CDR3 nucleotide sequence: TGTGCCCACCGGGACAGGGACACCGGGGAGCTGTTTTTT.

The V and J genes are TRBV6-5 and TRBJ2-1; TRBD1 agrees at 7 bases. The CDR3 spans 14 residues. V trimming: 6 bases; J trimming: 0 bases; junction bases outside the gene matches: 2. Germline lookup yields CDR1 MNHEY and CDR2 SVGAGI. CDR3 in amino acids: CASRDRLSYNEQFF. CDR3 sequence (DNA): TGTGCCAGCAGGGACAGGCTCTCCTACAATGAGCAGTTCTTC.

The J gene is TRBJ2-5, the V gene TRBV5-1; 8 bases map to TRBD2. The V segment lost 3 bases and the J segment 5 bases; nucleotides outside the gene matches: 9. CDR1 is SGHRS, CDR2 YFSETQ, per germline. This CDR3 comprises 15 residues. CDR3 in amino acids: CASSSRGGRGETQYF. DNA of the CDR3: TGCGCCAGCAGCTCCCGGGGGGGCCGCGGGGAGACCCAGTACTTC.

In its sample, this clone was seen once. The chain combines TRBV6-1 with TRBJ2-3; 12 bases map to TRBD2. The CDR3 covers 14 residues. Germline V gene sequence: CDR1 MNHNS, CDR2 SASEGT. The trim removed 6 bases at V and 6 bases at J, leaving 4 bases unmatched. The CDR3 DNA follows: TGTGCCAGCAGGACTAGCGGGGGCGTTGATACGCAGTATTTT. It specifies CASRTSGGVDTQYF.

This chain uses TRBV7-2 with TRBJ2-7; the D is unclear. Trimming left V 1 base short and J 3 bases short, with 7 bases between. CDR1 is SGHTA, CDR2 FQGNSA, per germline. The CDR3 has 13 residues. CDR3 nucleotide sequence: TGTGCCAGCAGCTTAGACCAGGTCTACGAGCAGTACTTC. Translated, it gives CASSLDQVYEQYF.

The rearrangement uses TRBV28 and TRBJ2-2, with 7 bases lining up with TRBD1. Per the germline V gene, CDR1 is MDHEN and CDR2 is SYDVKM. This CDR3 contains 17 residues. V gave up 6 bases and J gave up 0 bases; unmatched junction bases: 10. This CDR3 reads CASSPRADRANTGELFF. Written as DNA, the CDR3 is TGTGCCAGCAGCCCTCGTGCAGACAGGGCGAACACCGGGGAGCTGTTTTTT.

The gene calls are TRBV5-4 and TRBJ2-1; 10 bases align to TRBD2. This CDR3 contains 16 residues. The V and J ends lost 4 bases and 5 bases, in that order; junction bases with no gene match: 9. Germline CDR1 SGHNT, CDR2 YYREEE (reference sequence). CDR3 sequence reads: CASSGGLGTSDNEQFF. In DNA, the CDR3 is TGTGCCAGCAGCGGAGGCCTCGGGACTAGCGACAATGAGCAGTTCTTC.

The chain uses TRBV27 and TRBJ2-7, with 8 bases fitting TRBD1. CDR3 size: 16 residues. Germline loops: CDR1 MNHEY, CDR2 SMNVEV (reference sequence). J lost 3 bases, V lost 3 bases, and 10 bases had no gene match. This chain's CDR3 is CASSFGMDRALYEQYF. DNA of the CDR3: TGTGCCAGCAGTTTTGGTATGGACAGGGCCCTCTACGAGCAGTACTTC.

The sample holds one count of this clone. The chain carries TRBV5-4 and TRBJ2-7, with 11 bases aligning to TRBD2. CDR1 and CDR2 from the germline V gene are SGHNT and YYREEE (reference sequence). This CDR3 spans 15 amino acids. V shed 4 bases, J shed 4 bases, and the junction held 7 bases outside the gene matches. For the CDR3, the DNA is TGTGCCAGCAGCGAGGGACTAGCGGAAACTTACGAGCAGTACTTC. Translation: CASSEGLAETYEQYF.

J is TRBJ1-2 and V is TRBV4-1; TRBD1 matches 9 bases. With 3 bases clipped from V and 7 bases from J, the junction kept 9 bases outside the gene matches. The CDR3 is 15 amino acids. CDR1 and CDR2 from the germline V gene are MGHRA and YSYEKL. CDR3 sequence (DNA): TGCGCCAGCAGCCAGGGGCCCCGGGACAGGGTTGGCTACACCTTC. Translated: CASSQGPRDRVGYTF.

The chain couples TRBV15 to TRBJ2-2; tentative D call: TRBD1 (5 bases). Germline CDR1 reads LNHNV; CDR2 reads YYDKDF (reference sequence). Trimming took 1 base from V and 6 from J, leaving 12 bases between them. CDR3 length: 15 residues. The CDR3 DNA reads as TGTGCCACCAGCAGAGTCAGGGAACTTCCCGGGGAGCTGTTTTTT. This sequence encodes CATSRVRELPGELFF. The full variable domain, in which reference TRBV15 and TRBJ2-2 provide the parts outside the CDR3, is DAMVIQNPRYQVTQFGKPVTLSCSQTLNHNVMYWYQQKSSQAPKLLFHYYDKDFNNEADTPDNFQSRRPNTSFCFLDIRSPGLGDTAMYLCATSRVRELPGELFFGEGSRLTVL.

Here the CDR3 reads CASSFAGALYGYTF. Here the CDR3 DNA reads TGTGCCAGCAGCTTTGCAGGGGCCTTGTATGGCTACACCTTC. The chain carries TRBV7-9 and TRBJ1-2; D perhaps matches TRBD1 (6 bases). The V end lost 3 bases, the J end lost 5 bases, and 13 bases lay between the germline ends. The germline V gene has CDR1 SEHNR and CDR2 FQNEAQ (reference sequence). CDR3 length: 14 amino acids.

V usage is TRBV6-5 and J usage is TRBJ2-7, with TRBD2 as a possible D gene (6 bases). The V end lost 4 bases, the J end lost 4 bases, and 20 bases lay between the germline ends. The V gene's germline CDR1 is MNHEY and CDR2 SVGAGI. The CDR3 runs 16 residues. The CDR3 DNA is TGTGCCAGCAGTTCCCCGGGGGTACGGAGAGATTACGAGCAGTACTTC. This sequence encodes CASSSPGVRRDYEQYF.